This T cell receptor (beta chain) was recovered during a study of Graves' ophthalmopathy and Graves' hyperthyroidism. Study information: Blood was drawn at initial diagnosis, before any treatment.

Study-wide points: Among expanded thyroid clonotypes above 0.001 frequency, most also occurred in blood.

The sequenced template was RNA, covering the TCR beta CDR3 region. In the first round, RT-PCR was carried out with HTBI primers, and a multiplex PCR formed the second round. Using its own MiXCR run on the multiplex PCR reads, TCRdb lists one record per CDR3 protein. This sample has 150,000 to 200,000 distinct CDR3 sequences, with roughly two fifths found just once. This clonotype has a single count. Its matching antigen is unknown. The junction and the germline gene differ at one end; a read error may be behind it. This CDR3 region has 14 residues. CDR1 and CDR2 from the germline V gene are SGDLS and YYNGEE. Ineligible for inclusion were patients with other autoimmune diseases, uncontrolled infections, pregnancy or lactation.

Sequencing input: peripheral blood. V is TRBV9 and J is TRBJ2-5; D is unresolved. The receptor was derived from a man between 25 and 39 years old with Graves' ophthalmopathy. CDR3 residues: CASSVGLLQETQHF. The CDR3 DNA sequence: TGTGCCAGCAGCGTAGGTCTCCTCCAAGAGACCCAGCACTTC.